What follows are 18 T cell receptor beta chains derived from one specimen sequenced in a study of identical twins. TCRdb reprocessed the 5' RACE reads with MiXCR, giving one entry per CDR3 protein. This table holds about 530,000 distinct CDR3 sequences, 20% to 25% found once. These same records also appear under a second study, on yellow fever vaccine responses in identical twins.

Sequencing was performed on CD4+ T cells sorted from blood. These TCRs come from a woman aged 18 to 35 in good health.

The chain's CDR3 is CASSLLASGGGETQYF. CDR3 in DNA: TGTGCCAGCAGCTTATTGGCTAGCGGGGGGGGAGAGACCCAGTACTTC. The V gene is TRBV7-8, the J gene TRBJ2-5, with 12 bases that match TRBD2. The V gene end was trimmed by 2 bases and the J gene end by 4 bases; junction bases not matched to a gene: 5. There are 16 residues in the CDR3. Germline CDR1 SGHVS, CDR2 FQNEAQ. Variable domain in full (rest from reference TRBV7-8 and TRBJ2-5): GAGVSQSPRYKVAKRGQDVALRCDPISGHVSLFWYQQALGQGPEFLTYFQNEAQLDKSGLPSDRFFAERPEGSVSTLKIQRTQQEDSAVYLCASSLLASGGGETQYFGPGTRLLVL.

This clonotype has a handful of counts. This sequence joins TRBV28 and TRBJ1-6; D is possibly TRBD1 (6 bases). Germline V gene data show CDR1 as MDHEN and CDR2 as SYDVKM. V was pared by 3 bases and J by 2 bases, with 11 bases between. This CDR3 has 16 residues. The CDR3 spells CASSLSDRTYNSPLHF. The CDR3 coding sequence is TGTGCCAGCAGTTTGTCCGACAGGACCTATAATTCACCCCTCCACTTT.

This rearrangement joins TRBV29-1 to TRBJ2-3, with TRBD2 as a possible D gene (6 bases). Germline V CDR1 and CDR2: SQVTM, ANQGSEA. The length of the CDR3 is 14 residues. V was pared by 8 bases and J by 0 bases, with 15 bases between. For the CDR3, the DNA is TGCAGCAGAAGTAGCGGTGCTAGCACAGATACGCAGTATTTT. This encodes CSRSSGASTDTQYF.

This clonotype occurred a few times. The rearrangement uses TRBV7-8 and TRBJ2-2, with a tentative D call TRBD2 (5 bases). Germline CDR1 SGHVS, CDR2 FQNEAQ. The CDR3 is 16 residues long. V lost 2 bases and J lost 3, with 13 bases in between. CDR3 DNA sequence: TGTGCCAGCAGCTTACTAGCAGGACGGGACACCGGGGAGCTGTTTTTT. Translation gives CASSLLAGRDTGELFF. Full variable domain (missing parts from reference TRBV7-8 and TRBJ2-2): GAGVSQSPRYKVAKRGQDVALRCDPISGHVSLFWYQQALGQGPEFLTYFQNEAQLDKSGLPSDRFFAERPEGSVSTLKIQRTQQEDSAVYLCASSLLAGRDTGELFFGEGSRLTVL.

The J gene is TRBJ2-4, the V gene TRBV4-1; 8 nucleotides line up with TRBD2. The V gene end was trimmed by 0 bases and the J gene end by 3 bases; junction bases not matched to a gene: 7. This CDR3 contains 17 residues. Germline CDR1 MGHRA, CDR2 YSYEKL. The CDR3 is CASSQDRTSSLKNIQYF. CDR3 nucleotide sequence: TGCGCCAGCAGCCAAGATAGGACTAGCTCTCTCAAAAACATTCAGTACTTC.

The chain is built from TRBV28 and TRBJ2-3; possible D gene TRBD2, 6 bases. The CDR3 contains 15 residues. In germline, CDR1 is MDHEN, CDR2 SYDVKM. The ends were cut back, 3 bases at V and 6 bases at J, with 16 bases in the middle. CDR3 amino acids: CASSLHLGGGDTQYF. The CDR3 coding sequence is TGTGCCAGCAGTTTGCACCTGGGAGGCGGGGATACGCAGTATTTT. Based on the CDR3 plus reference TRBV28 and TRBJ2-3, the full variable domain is DVKVTQSSRYLVKRTGEKVFLECVQDMDHENMFWYRQDPGLGLRLIYFSYDVKMKEKGDIPEGYSVSREKKERFSLILESASTNQTSMYLCASSLHLGGGDTQYFGPGTRLTVL.

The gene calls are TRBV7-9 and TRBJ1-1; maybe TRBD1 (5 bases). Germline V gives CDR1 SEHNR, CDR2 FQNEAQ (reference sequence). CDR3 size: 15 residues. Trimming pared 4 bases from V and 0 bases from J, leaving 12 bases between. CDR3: CASSWGGIVNTEAFF. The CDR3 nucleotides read TGTGCCAGCAGCTGGGGGGGAATTGTGAACACTGAAGCTTTCTTT.

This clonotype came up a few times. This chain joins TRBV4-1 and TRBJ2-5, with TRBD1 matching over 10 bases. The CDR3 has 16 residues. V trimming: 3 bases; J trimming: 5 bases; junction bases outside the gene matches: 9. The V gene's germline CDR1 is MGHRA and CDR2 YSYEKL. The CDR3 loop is CASSQQTGGSMETQYF. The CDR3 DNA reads TGCGCCAGCAGCCAGCAGACAGGGGGCTCAATGGAGACCCAGTACTTC.

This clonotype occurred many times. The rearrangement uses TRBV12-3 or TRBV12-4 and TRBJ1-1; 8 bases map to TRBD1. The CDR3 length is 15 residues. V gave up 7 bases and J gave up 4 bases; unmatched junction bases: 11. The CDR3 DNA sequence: TGTGCCAGCAACCTTCAGGGGGCCCTGGGCACTGAAGCTTTCTTT. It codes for CASNLQGALGTEAFF.

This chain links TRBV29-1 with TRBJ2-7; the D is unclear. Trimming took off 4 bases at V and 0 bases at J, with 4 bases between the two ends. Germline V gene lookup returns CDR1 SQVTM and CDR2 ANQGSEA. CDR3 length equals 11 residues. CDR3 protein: CSVGSSYEQYF. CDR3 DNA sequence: TGCAGCGTTGGATCCTCCTACGAGCAGTACTTC.

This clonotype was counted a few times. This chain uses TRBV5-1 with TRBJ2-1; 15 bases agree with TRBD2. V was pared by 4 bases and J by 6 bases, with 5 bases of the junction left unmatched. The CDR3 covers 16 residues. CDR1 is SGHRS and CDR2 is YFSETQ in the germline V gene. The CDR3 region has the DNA TGCGCCAGCAGCCTACCGGGACTAGCGGGAGGCAATGAGCAGTTCTTC. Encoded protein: CASSLPGLAGGNEQFF.

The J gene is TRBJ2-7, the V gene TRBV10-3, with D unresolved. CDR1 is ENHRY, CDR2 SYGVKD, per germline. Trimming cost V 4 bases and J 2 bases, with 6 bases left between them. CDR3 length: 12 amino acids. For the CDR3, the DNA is TGTGCCATCAGTGTTAACACCTACGAGCAGTACTTC. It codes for CAISVNTYEQYF.

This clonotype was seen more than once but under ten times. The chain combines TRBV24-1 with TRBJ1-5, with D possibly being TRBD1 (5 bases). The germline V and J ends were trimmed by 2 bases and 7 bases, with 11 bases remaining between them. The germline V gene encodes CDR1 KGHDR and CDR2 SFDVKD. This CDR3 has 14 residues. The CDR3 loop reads CATSDSGQPQPQHF. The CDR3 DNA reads TGTGCCACCAGTGATTCCGGACAACCCCAGCCCCAGCATTTT.

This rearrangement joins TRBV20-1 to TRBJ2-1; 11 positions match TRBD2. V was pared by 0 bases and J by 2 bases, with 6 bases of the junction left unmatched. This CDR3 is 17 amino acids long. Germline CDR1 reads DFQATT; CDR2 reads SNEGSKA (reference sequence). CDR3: CSARELVAGGTYNEQFF. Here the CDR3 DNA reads TGCAGTGCTAGAGAGTTGGTAGCGGGGGGGACCTACAATGAGCAGTTCTTC.

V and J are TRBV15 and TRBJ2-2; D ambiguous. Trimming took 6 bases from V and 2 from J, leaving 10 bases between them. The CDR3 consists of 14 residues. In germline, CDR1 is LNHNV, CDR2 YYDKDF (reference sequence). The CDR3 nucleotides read TGTGCCACCAGTGGGTCCCCAAACACCGGGGAGCTGTTTTTT. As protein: CATSGSPNTGELFF.

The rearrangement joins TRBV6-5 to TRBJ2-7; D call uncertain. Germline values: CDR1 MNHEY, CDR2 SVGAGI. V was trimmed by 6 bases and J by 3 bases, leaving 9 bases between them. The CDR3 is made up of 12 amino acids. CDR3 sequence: CASRNQFYEQYV. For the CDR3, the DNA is TGTGCCAGCAGAAATCAGTTCTACGAGCAGTACGTC.

The CDR3 loop reads CSATRPRTGSYEQYF. In DNA form, the CDR3 reads TGCAGTGCTACTCGGCCGCGGACAGGTTCCTACGAGCAGTACTTC. This chain connects TRBV20-1 to TRBJ2-7, with 7 positions matching TRBD1. Germline V lookup: CDR1 DFQATT, CDR2 SNEGSKA (reference sequence). The CDR3 has 15 residues. The V segment lost 4 bases and the J segment 1 base; nucleotides outside the gene matches: 10.

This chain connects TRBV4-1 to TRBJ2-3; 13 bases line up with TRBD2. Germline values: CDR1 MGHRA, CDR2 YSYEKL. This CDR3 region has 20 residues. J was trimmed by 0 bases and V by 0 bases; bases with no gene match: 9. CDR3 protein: CASSQEVGLAGFASTDTQYF. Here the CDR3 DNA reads TGCGCCAGCAGCCAAGAGGTGGGACTAGCGGGATTCGCTAGCACAGATACGCAGTATTTT.